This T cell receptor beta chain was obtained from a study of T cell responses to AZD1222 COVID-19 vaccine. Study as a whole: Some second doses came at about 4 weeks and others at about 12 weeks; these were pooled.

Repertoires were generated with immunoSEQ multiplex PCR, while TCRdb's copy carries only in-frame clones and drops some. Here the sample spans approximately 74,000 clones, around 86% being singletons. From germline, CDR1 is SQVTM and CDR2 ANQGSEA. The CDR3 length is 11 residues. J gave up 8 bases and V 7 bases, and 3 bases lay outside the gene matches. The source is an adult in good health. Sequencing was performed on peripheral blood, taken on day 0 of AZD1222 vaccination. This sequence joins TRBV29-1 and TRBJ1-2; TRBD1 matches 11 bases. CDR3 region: CSGGQGDGYTF. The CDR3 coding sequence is TGCAGCGGGGGACAGGGGGACGGCTACACCTTC. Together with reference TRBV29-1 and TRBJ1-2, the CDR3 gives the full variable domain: SAVISQKPSRDICQRGTSLTIQCQVDSQVTMMFWYRQQPGQSLTLIATANQGSEATYESGFVIDKFPISRPNLTFSTLTVSNMSPEDSSIYLCSGGQGDGYTFGSGTRLTVV.